Here is one TCR beta chain with its context. The sample contains more than one DNA sequence encoding this CDR3. This specimen comes from a study of blood T cell repertoires in COVID-19. Overall study context: Samples came from the United States, Italy and Spain, spanning acute and convalescent COVID-19. T cells, B-cell-depleted T cells, or PBMCs supplied cDNA or gDNA.

Clones were read by immunoSEQ multiplex PCR, and TCRdb kept only the in-frame ones, dropping some. The table has nearly 250,000 clones, roughly 85% seen once. This sequence was found in a woman aged 45-59 years with acute COVID-19. Sequenced: PBMCs or T cells enriched from blood (not recorded which).

The CDR3 bases are TGTGCCAGCGGAGGTACAGGGGCCTACGAGCAGTACTTC. It encodes CASGGTGAYEQYF. V and J are TRBV6-5 and TRBJ2-7; TRBD1 matches 7 bases. J gave up 2 bases and V 8 bases, and 6 bases lay outside the gene matches. CDR3 length: 13 residues. CDR1 MNHEY and CDR2 SVGAGI come from the germline V gene.